This T cell receptor beta chain emerged from a study of control samples from healthy donors and cancer patients. Using immunoSEQ multiplex PCR, the repertoire was profiled, and TCRdb retains in-frame clones only, with some absent. This sample carries more than 95,000 clones, more than 85% of them seen once, and the ten largest clones take about 2.5%. CDR1 and CDR2 from the germline V gene are SEHNR and FQNEAQ (reference sequence). V gave up 5 bases and J gave up 8 bases, with 12 bases separating them. The CDR3 is made up of 13 amino acids. The sample taken for sequencing was blood. This sequence joins TRBV7-9 and TRBJ1-4, with D possibly TRBD1 on 6 matching bases. The sequence was obtained from a man aged 25-45 years in good health. The CDR3 loop is CASSAQGEEKLFF. In DNA, the CDR3 is TGTGCCAGCAGCGCACAGGGTGAGGAAAAACTGTTTTTT.